This note documents a single T cell receptor beta chain sequence. Generated by immunoSEQ multiplex PCR, the TCRdb table keeps only in-frame clones and is missing some. The sample includes hundreds of thousands of clones, about 89% seen only once; the top ten take 2.3%. The Seattle patients, enrolled during active infection, were followed longitudinally. These data come from a study of blood T cell repertoires in COVID-19. The CDR3 extends over 17 amino acids. Unmatched junction bases numbered 11, after V lost 5 bases and J lost 4 bases. Germline CDR1 is SNHLY and CDR2 is FYNNEI. This chain connects TRBV2 to TRBJ1-4; 9 bases map to TRBD1. The sequence was collected from a woman aged 60-75 years with COVID-19, enrolled during active disease. The specimen sequenced was peripheral blood. CDR3 DNA sequence: TGTGCCAGCAGTCCGACGAGGGACAGGGACCTTAATGAAAAACTGTTTTTT. Translating gives CASSPTRDRDLNEKLFF.